The present T cell receptor beta chain was sequenced within a study of blood T cell repertoires in COVID-19. TCRdb's copy holds only in-frame clones and misses some; the assay was immunoSEQ multiplex PCR. The sample holds 65,000 to 70,000 clones, approximately 82% seen once. The CDR3 is 14 amino acids. Trimming pared 8 bases from V and 4 bases from J, leaving 19 bases between. Germline V lookup: CDR1 SQVTM, CDR2 ANQGSEA. The clonotype was recovered from a man at least 80 years old with active COVID-19. The sample comprised peripheral blood. The chain uses TRBV29-1 and TRBJ2-3, with D tentatively TRBD2 (5 bases). For the CDR3, the DNA is TGCAGCTCCTCTGGCGGGTACGGAGCAGATACGCAGTATTTT. This codes for CSSSGGYGADTQYF.